This T cell receptor beta chain was obtained from a study of T cell responses to AZD1222 COVID-19 vaccine. Notes on the study in general: Reports indicate that nearly half of spike-specific TCRs are directed at unmutated variant regions. Baseline seropositivity occurred in only six AZD1222 recipients. Donors in the cohort were predominantly white British and more often female, and clonal diversity was possibly underestimated. Spike-spanning, vaccine-associated CD4 TCRs were dominant at 160-218 and 743-854.

CDR3 length: 15 residues. From germline, CDR1 is MNHEY and CDR2 SMNVEV (reference sequence). Trimming removed 0 bases from V and 10 bases from J; junction bases left unmatched: 9. Sequencing was performed with immunoSEQ multiplex PCR; in TCRdb, only in-frame clones are kept and a portion is missing. Here the sample spans about 150,000 clones, around 87% being singletons. In regard to this clone: Its antigen is as yet unknown.

This receptor was identified in an adult who received the AZD1222 COVID-19 vaccine. The V call is TRBV27, the J call TRBJ1-1; 9 bases are shared with TRBD1. The material sequenced was peripheral blood, taken 28 days after the second AZD1222 dose. CDR3 residues: CASSLSRPGQGPAFF. Here the CDR3 DNA reads TGTGCCAGCAGTTTATCCCGTCCGGGACAGGGCCCAGCTTTCTTT.